One sample yielded the 18 T cell receptor beta chains listed below, sequenced in a study of blood T cells in healthy people across ages. Combining a sample-barcoded 5' primer with a J-beta primer mix, a second PCR ran for roughly 7 to 12 cycles. TCRdb redid the calling of the 5' RACE reads with MiXCR, one entry per CDR3 protein. The table includes over a million distinct CDR3 sequences, 35% to 55% detected once. Sequenced: blood. The receptors originated from a woman aged 55-70 years in good health.

This chain uses TRBV6-2 or TRBV6-3 with TRBJ2-1; TRBD2 matches at 8 bases. Trimming took 6 bases from V and 9 from J; bases not matched to a gene: 7. Germline CDR1 and CDR2: MNHEY and SVGEGT. This CDR3 has 13 amino acids. The CDR3 region is CASRSGRNGEQFF. The CDR3, as DNA: TGTGCCAGCAGGAGCGGGAGAAACGGTGAGCAGTTCTTC.

CDR3 sequence (DNA): TGCGCCAGCAGCGAAGGGACAGAGCATACTGAGGGCTACACCTTC. It codes for CASSEGTEHTEGYTF. J is TRBJ1-2 and V is TRBV5-1; 7 nucleotides line up with TRBD1. The CDR3 length is 15 residues. CDR1 and CDR2 from the germline V gene are SGHRS and YFSETQ. V lost 4 bases, J lost 8 bases, and 14 bases stayed unmatched.

This clonotype has a handful of counts. V is TRBV27 and J is TRBJ2-5; tentatively, D is TRBD2 (5 bases). Germline CDR1 MNHEY, CDR2 SMNVEV (reference sequence). This CDR3 spans 13 amino acids. Trimming shortened V by 7 bases and J by 4 bases, and 13 bases separated the two germline ends. DNA of the CDR3: TGTGCCAGCAACTCACAAGAGGGAGAGACCCAGTACTTC. Translated: CASNSQEGETQYF.

The rearrangement links TRBV2 to TRBJ2-5; TRBD2 matches 10 bases. TRBJ2-7 explains the end of the DNA better; the J call may be wrong. The CDR3 has 12 amino acids. Germline V lookup: CDR1 SNHLY, CDR2 FYNNEI. The CDR3, as DNA: TGTGCCAGCAGTAGCGGGAGGGCCGAGCAGTACTTC. Its protein is CASSSGRAEQYF.

This clonotype was detected a few times. This may arise from a read error, as a much more abundant clone is one base away. This chain joins TRBV6-2 or TRBV6-3 and TRBJ2-7, with a possible D match to TRBD2 (6 bases). Germline V gene data show CDR1 as MNHEY and CDR2 as SVGEGT. V lost 7 bases and J 4 bases, leaving 11 bases between the germline ends. CDR3 length: 12 amino acids. The CDR3 DNA is TGTGCCAGCACCTTAGGAGGGTACGAGCAGTACTTC. It encodes CASTLGGYEQYF.

This clonotype was recorded a few times. The rearrangement joins TRBV4-2 to TRBJ2-7; no reliable D call. Deletions cut 4 bases from V and 3 bases from J, with 10 bases between. Germline-derived CDR1 and CDR2 are LGHNA and YNFKEQ. This CDR3 contains 13 residues. CDR3 bases: TGTGCCAGCAGCCTCCAGCTTGGCTACGAGCAGTACTTC. This translates into CASSLQLGYEQYF.

The sample holds a few counts of this clonotype. The limits of the CDR3 on the DNA are not certain, so only TCRdb's listed CDR3 is given. The genes are TRBV5-1 and TRBJ2-3. The CDR3 totals 14 residues, both ends included. Germline V lookup: CDR1 SGHRS, CDR2 YFSETQ. The CDR3 is CASILEGGSDTQYF.

The CDR3: CASMARSSTGELFF. The CDR3 DNA sequence: TGTGCCAGCATGGCCAGGTCCTCCACCGGGGAGCTGTTTTTT. The V call is TRBV2, the J call TRBJ2-2; D gene uncertain. CDR1 is SNHLY and CDR2 is FYNNEI in the germline V gene. This CDR3 comprises 14 residues. Trimming pared 7 bases from V and 4 bases from J, leaving 13 bases between. The variable domain in full, with the rest retrieved from reference TRBV2 and TRBJ2-2, is EPEVTQTPSHQVTQMGQEVILRCVPISNHLYFYWYRQILGQKVEFLVSFYNNEISEKSEIFDDQFSVERPDGSNFTLKIRSTKLEDSAMYFCASMARSSTGELFFGEGSRLTVL.

V gene TRBV29-1 combines with J gene TRBJ2-5; 12 nucleotides align to TRBD1. V trimming: 4 bases; J trimming: 5 bases; junction bases outside the gene matches: 8. CDR3 length: 15 residues. Germline V lookup: CDR1 SQVTM, CDR2 ANQGSEA. CDR3 amino acids: CSVGFGTGGSETQYF. The CDR3, as DNA: TGCAGCGTTGGGTTTGGGACAGGGGGCTCTGAGACCCAGTACTTC.

A remark on this clonotype: A much larger clone sits a single nucleotide away, making a read error possible. The chain links TRBV6-5 to TRBJ2-5; 8 nucleotides agree with TRBD2. Germline CDR1 and CDR2: MNHEY and SVGAGI. CDR3 length: 16 residues. The trim removed 3 bases at V and 11 bases at J, leaving 17 bases unmatched. The CDR3: CASSYSGTSALGEQYF. DNA for the CDR3: TGTGCCAGCAGTTATTCCGGGACTAGTGCATTGGGTGAGCAGTACTTC.

This chain connects TRBV7-8 to TRBJ2-3; possibly TRBD1 or TRBD2 for D (6 bases each). CDR3 length equals 16 residues. The V gene lost 1 base and the J gene lost 7 bases, with 18 bases spanning the gap. Germline assignment: CDR1 SGHVS and CDR2 FQNEAQ. The CDR3 DNA follows: TGTGCCAGCAGCTTAGATCTGGGGGCGGGAAAAAATACGCAGTATTTT. It translates to CASSLDLGAGKNTQYF.

V is TRBV27 and J is TRBJ1-6; possibly TRBD1 for D (5 bases). This CDR3 contains 15 residues. Germline V gives CDR1 MNHEY, CDR2 SMNVEV (reference sequence). V lost 2 bases, J lost 7 bases, and 12 bases lay in between. Written as DNA, the CDR3 is TGTGCCAGCAGTTTAGAGAGTGGGGGAAATTCACCCCTCCACTTT. Protein: CASSLESGGNSPLHF.

This clonotype was detected a few times. The rearrangement uses TRBV5-1 and TRBJ2-6; 7 bases are shared with TRBD2. The CDR3 is 18 residues long. V trimming: 1 base; J trimming: 0 bases; junction bases outside the gene matches: 7. Germline V gene data show CDR1 as SGHRS and CDR2 as YFSETQ. Here the CDR3 DNA reads TGCGCCAGCAGCTTGCTCGCAGGGAGGGGCTCTGGGGCCAACGTCCTGACTTTC. This sequence encodes CASSLLAGRGSGANVLTF.

This clonotype has more than one count but fewer than ten. The chain is built from TRBV10-3 and TRBJ2-1, with TRBD2 matching 7 bases. CDR3 length: 15 residues. The V gene's germline CDR1 is ENHRY and CDR2 SYGVKD. V lost 2 bases, J lost 6 bases, and 7 bases stayed unmatched. In DNA, the CDR3 is TGTGCCATCAGTGAGCCTAGACTAGCTGGCAATGAGCAGTTCTTC. Protein: CAISEPRLAGNEQFF.

The genes are TRBV27 and TRBJ2-3; D not certain. Germline V gene lookup returns CDR1 MNHEY and CDR2 SMNVEV (reference sequence). The V and J ends lost 4 bases and 11 bases respectively, with 10 bases between them. The CDR3 length is 11 residues. The CDR3 DNA sequence: TGTGCCAGCAGTTCCCTGGCAAAGCAGTATTTT. Protein: CASSSLAKQYF.

CDR3 in DNA: TGTGCCAGCAGTGAAGCGACAGTTACAGATACGCAGTATTTT. It specifies CASSEATVTDTQYF. This rearrangement joins TRBV2 to TRBJ2-3; D perhaps matches TRBD1 (5 bases). V gave up 0 bases and J gave up 3 bases, with 7 bases separating them. The CDR3 is made up of 14 amino acids. CDR1 and CDR2 (germline): SNHLY, FYNNEI.

V is TRBV6-5 and J is TRBJ2-5; tentatively, D is TRBD1 or TRBD2 (6 bases each). CDR3 length: 13 residues. With 9 bases removed from V and 11 bases from J, the gap between germline ends came to 22 bases. The V gene's germline CDR1 is MNHEY and CDR2 SVGAGI. The CDR3 sequence is CASKRGVSYGQYF. The CDR3 DNA reads as TGTGCCAGTAAAAGGGGGGTGTCCTACGGGCAGTACTTC.

This chain joins TRBV5-4 and TRBJ1-5, with 8 positions matching TRBD1. The CDR3 consists of 15 residues. CDR1 and CDR2 from the germline V gene are SGHNT and YYREEE (reference sequence). The trim removed 4 bases at V and 11 bases at J, leaving 14 bases unmatched. The CDR3 sequence: CASSPTPTGAEAQHF. CDR3 DNA sequence: TGTGCCAGCAGCCCCACACCGACAGGGGCTGAGGCCCAGCATTTT.